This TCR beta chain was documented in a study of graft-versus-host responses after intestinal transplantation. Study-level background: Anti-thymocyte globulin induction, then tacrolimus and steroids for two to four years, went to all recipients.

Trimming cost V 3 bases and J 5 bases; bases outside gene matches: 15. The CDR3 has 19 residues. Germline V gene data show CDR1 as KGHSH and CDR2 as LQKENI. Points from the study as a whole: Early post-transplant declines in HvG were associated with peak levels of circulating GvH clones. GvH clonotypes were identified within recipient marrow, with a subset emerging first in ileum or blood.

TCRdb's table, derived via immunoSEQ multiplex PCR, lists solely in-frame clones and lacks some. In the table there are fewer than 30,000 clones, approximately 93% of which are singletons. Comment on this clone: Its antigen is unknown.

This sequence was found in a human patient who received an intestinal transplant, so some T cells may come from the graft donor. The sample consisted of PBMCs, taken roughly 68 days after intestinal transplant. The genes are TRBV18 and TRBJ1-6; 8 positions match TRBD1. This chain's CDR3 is CASSPNRDRIKSNNSPLHF. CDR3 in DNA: TGTGCCAGCTCACCTAACAGGGACAGGATTAAATCCAATAATTCACCCCTCCACTTT.